Below, 10 T cell receptor beta chains from the same sample are listed, as sequenced in a study of cytomegalovirus exposure and HLA in healthy donors. PCR was performed using 60 Vbeta and 13 Jbeta primers. Assay: immunoSEQ multiplex PCR; the TCRdb copy retains only in-frame clones and omits some. The top ten clones hold about 5.3% of a sample with over 100,000 clones, about four fifths of them seen once. Sequencing was performed on PBMCs. These receptors were obtained from a young man in good health and CMV-seronegative.

The chain has TRBV18 and TRBJ1-1; D is ambiguous. The CDR3 is 13 amino acids. The germline V and J ends were trimmed by 0 bases and 1 base, with 3 bases remaining between them. Germline CDR1 KGHSH, CDR2 LQKENI. DNA of the CDR3: TGTGCCAGCTCACCACCGAGGAACACTGAAGCTTTCTTT. Translated: CASSPPRNTEAFF.

The chain combines TRBV5-1 with TRBJ2-5, with 7 bases lining up with TRBD2. The trim removed 4 bases at V and 1 base at J, leaving 7 bases unmatched. Germline CDR1 and CDR2: SGHRS and YFSETQ. The CDR3 has 15 residues. The CDR3 region is CASSRAAGSQETQYF. DNA for the CDR3: TGCGCCAGCAGCAGGGCAGCGGGATCCCAAGAGACCCAGTACTTC.

The chain carries TRBV11-2 and TRBJ1-1; no definite D call. Germline V gene sequence: CDR1 SGHAT, CDR2 FQNNGV. This CDR3 has 13 amino acids. Trimming removed 3 bases at V and 8 bases at J, with 13 bases between. CDR3 in amino acids: CASSFSRGWEAFF. CDR3 nucleotide sequence: TGTGCCAGCAGCTTTAGTCGGGGTTGGGAAGCTTTCTTT. Combining the CDR3 with reference TRBV11-2 and TRBJ1-1 gives the whole variable domain EAGVAQSPRYKIIEKRQSVAFWCNPISGHATLYWYQQILGQGPKLLIQFQNNGVVDDSQLPKDRFSAERLKGVDSTLKIQPAKLEDSAVYLCASSFSRGWEAFFGQGTRLTVV.

The CDR3 DNA reads TGCGCCAGCAGCGCCGGACTAGCGGGGAGCACAGATACGCAGTATTTT. Protein: CASSAGLAGSTDTQYF. The rearrangement uses TRBV10-1 and TRBJ2-3; 12 nucleotides line up with TRBD2. In germline, CDR1 is WNHNN, CDR2 SYGVQD (reference sequence). This CDR3 contains 16 residues. V shed 6 bases, J shed 0 bases, and the junction held 4 bases outside the gene matches.

V usage is TRBV7-2 and J usage is TRBJ1-1; TRBD1 aligns across 11 bases. With V trimmed by 4 bases and J by 5 bases, 6 bases remained unmatched. The CDR3 contains 15 residues. Per germline, CDR1 SGHTA and CDR2 FQGNSA. The CDR3 spells CASSWTGGAGTEAFF. CDR3 nucleotides: TGTGCCAGCAGCTGGACAGGGGGCGCCGGTACTGAAGCTTTCTTT.

V usage is TRBV5-1 and J usage is TRBJ1-1, with 7 bases lining up with TRBD1. With 4 bases clipped from V and 4 bases from J, the junction kept 10 bases outside the gene matches. The CDR3 is 15 amino acids. Germline CDR1 SGHRS, CDR2 YFSETQ. The CDR3 nucleotides are TGCGCCAGCAGCCCGGGACAGACCTTACGCACTGAAGCTTTCTTT. It is translated as CASSPGQTLRTEAFF. Looking up the rest from reference TRBV5-1 and TRBJ1-1 gives the full variable domain: KAGVTQTPRYLIKTRGQQVTLSCSPISGHRSVSWYQQTPGQGLQFLFEYFSETQRNKGNFPGRFSGRQFSNSRSEMNVSTLELGDSALYLCASSPGQTLRTEAFFGQGTRLTVV.

The chain recombines TRBV4-1 with TRBJ2-1, with a weak D call TRBD1 (5 bases). The CDR3 spans 12 residues. Germline V lookup: CDR1 MGHRA, CDR2 YSYEKL. Trimming shortened V by 4 bases and J by 10 bases, and 11 bases separated the two germline ends. The CDR3 nucleotides read TGCGCCAGCAGCCCAGGGTGGCCGGAGCAGTTCTTC. It specifies CASSPGWPEQFF.

V usage is TRBV18 and J usage is TRBJ2-2; the D is unclear. In germline, CDR1 is KGHSH, CDR2 LQKENI. The CDR3 totals 16 residues. Trimming removed 4 bases at V and 7 bases at J, with 19 bases between. In DNA, the CDR3 is TGTGCCAGCTCACTAAAGCTGGCTGGCGGCGGCGGGGAGCTGTTTTTT. Residues: CASSLKLAGGGGELFF.

The V and J genes are TRBV6-1 and TRBJ2-1; TRBD2 agrees at 10 bases. Losses at the gene ends were 4 bases for V and 6 bases for J; bases not matched to a gene: 9. The CDR3 has 16 residues. Per germline, CDR1 MNHNS and CDR2 SASEGT. CDR3 in DNA: TGTGCCAGCAGTGCCGCTAGCGGGGGTGCTAGCAATGAGCAGTTCTTC. Translating it yields CASSAASGGASNEQFF.

This chain connects TRBV7-3 to TRBJ1-2, with D perhaps matching TRBD1 (5 bases). The CDR3 is 11 residues long. Germline assignment: CDR1 SGHTA and CDR2 FQGTGA. V lost 8 bases, J lost 4 bases, and 8 bases lay in between. In nucleotides, the CDR3 is TGTGCCAGCTTCAGGGTCTATGGCTACACCTTC. It specifies CASFRVYGYTF.